The 20 T cell receptor beta chains given below trace back to one sample, sequenced in a study of brain metastases from non-small cell lung cancer. Data came from immunoSEQ multiplex PCR; TCRdb stores just in-frame clones and leaves some out. The data hold under 4,500 clones, with just over 85% observed a single time. The sample comprised primary lung tumor tissue. Receptors originate from a donor aged 40 or older with non-small cell lung cancer.

This clone was seen only once. At one end, the junction sequence differs from germline, possibly due to a read error. The gene calls are TRBV5-4 and TRBJ2-1; D gene unclear. The CDR3 sequence is 12 residues long. CDR1 is SGHNT and CDR2 is YYREEE in the germline V gene (reference sequence). Here the CDR3 reads CASSLVSNKQFF. The CDR3 nucleotides are TGTGCCAGCAGCTTGGTCAGCAATAAGCAGTTCTTC.

The gene calls are TRBV29-1 and TRBJ2-5, with D perhaps TRBD1 or TRBD2 (6 bases each). The CDR3 has 11 amino acids. The V gene's germline CDR1 is SQVTM and CDR2 ANQGSEA. Trimming cost V 7 bases and J 8 bases, with 14 bases left between them. The CDR3 DNA reads as TGCAGCGCTAACAGGGAGGTCACCCAGTACTTC. Protein product: CSANREVTQYF.

As for this clone: The junction departs from the called germline gene at one end, perhaps through a read error. Distinct nucleotide sequences in the sample also encode this CDR3. The chain has TRBV6-5 and TRBJ1-4; weak D call: TRBD1 (6 bases). The germline V gene has CDR1 MNHEY and CDR2 SVGAGI. The CDR3 loop spans 14 amino acids. The CDR3 nucleotides read TGTGCCAGCCGGGCGGGGGGCGGTAATCAAAAACTGTTTTTT. It is translated as CASRAGGGNQKLFF.

The J gene is TRBJ2-3, the V gene TRBV19; the D gene is possibly TRBD2 (5 bases). Trimming took off 5 bases at V and 0 bases at J, with 15 bases between the two ends. The CDR3 consists of 16 residues. CDR1 and CDR2 from the germline V gene are LNHDA and SQIVND (reference sequence). CDR3 nucleotides: TGTGCCAGTAGTCCCCCGGCTAGCAGAAGCACAGATACGCAGTATTTT. Encoded protein: CASSPPASRSTDTQYF. The complete variable domain, with remaining parts taken from reference TRBV19 and TRBJ2-3, reads DGGITQSPKYLFRKEGQNVTLSCEQNLNHDAMYWYRQDPGQGLRLIYYSQIVNDFQKGDIAEGYSVSREKKESFPLTVTSAQKNPTAFYLCASSPPASRSTDTQYFGPGTRLTVL.

The sample holds a few counts of this clone. The gene calls are TRBV28 and TRBJ2-2; D could derive from TRBD1 or TRBD2 (5 bases each). Trimming removed 5 bases from V and 2 bases from J, with 12 bases in between. This CDR3 comprises 15 residues. CDR1 is MDHEN, CDR2 SYDVKM, per germline. As DNA, the CDR3 is TGTGCCAGCAGTCGGGACGGACGTAACACCGGGGAGCTGTTTTTT. Protein product: CASSRDGRNTGELFF.

The table lists this clone with a count of one. V and J are TRBV7-2 and TRBJ2-3, with D unresolved. V dropped 4 bases and J dropped 3 bases, with 8 bases sitting between them. Germline V gene data show CDR1 as SGHTA and CDR2 as FQGNSA. The CDR3 is made up of 13 amino acids. DNA of the CDR3: TGTGCCAGCAGCTCAGTGGGTACAGATACGCAGTATTTT. It codes for CASSSVGTDTQYF.

This chain uses TRBV6-1 with TRBJ1-6; D possibly corresponds to TRBD1 (5 bases). The CDR3 is 13 residues long. Germline CDR1 reads MNHNS; CDR2 reads SASEGT. V lost 0 bases to trimming and J lost 11 bases, with 8 bases between them. As DNA, the CDR3 is TGTGCCAGCAGTGAAGCACGGGGGGCACCCCTCCACTTT. Protein sequence: CASSEARGAPLHF.

The V gene is TRBV19, the J gene TRBJ2-1, with 9 bases aligning to TRBD2. The ends lost 1 base at V and 14 bases at J; junction bases unmatched: 3. The CDR3 runs 12 residues. Germline V gives CDR1 LNHDA, CDR2 SQIVND (reference sequence). The CDR3: CASSIGEREEFF. CDR3 bases: TGTGCCAGTAGTATAGGCGAGCGGGAGGAGTTCTTC.

The CDR3: CASSLPRRPQHF. The CDR3, as DNA: TGTGCCAGCAGTTTACCGCGCCGGCCCCAGCATTTT. The V call is TRBV28, the J call TRBJ1-5; D remains unclear. CDR1 and CDR2 from the germline V gene are MDHEN and SYDVKM. V dropped 2 bases and J dropped 9 bases, with 8 bases sitting between them. The CDR3 contains 12 residues.

The chain combines TRBV18 with TRBJ2-3; 8 nucleotides match TRBD1. The germline V gene encodes CDR1 KGHSH and CDR2 LQKENI. V gave up 5 bases and J gave up 6 bases; unmatched junction bases: 10. The CDR3 runs 15 residues. The CDR3 coding sequence is TGTGCCAGCTCAACGGACAGGGCCATAACGGATACGCAGTATTTT. The encoded protein is CASSTDRAITDTQYF.

The genes are TRBV6-5 and TRBJ1-6; D uncertain. From germline, CDR1 is MNHEY and CDR2 SVGAGI. The CDR3 is made up of 12 amino acids. Trimming took 5 bases from V and 9 from J, leaving 8 bases between them. The CDR3 is CASSRAASPLHF. In nucleotides, the CDR3 is TGTGCCAGCAGTCGCGCCGCTTCACCCCTCCACTTT.

With respect to this clone: This CDR3 is also generated by other DNA sequences in the sample. The chain carries TRBV5-1 and TRBJ2-7; 8 bases are a match to TRBD1. Unmatched junction bases numbered 1, after V lost 0 bases and J lost 2 bases. There are 14 residues in the CDR3. The germline CDR1 and CDR2 sequences are SGHRS and YFSETQ. The chain's CDR3 is CASSLGQGPYEQYF. Here the CDR3 DNA reads TGCGCCAGCAGCTTGGGACAGGGGCCCTACGAGCAGTACTTC.

CDR3 sequence: CASSRGDRTENYGYTF. For the CDR3, the DNA is TGTGCCAGCAGCCGTGGCGACCGAACAGAAAACTATGGCTACACCTTC. This rearrangement joins TRBV5-6 to TRBJ1-2, with D unclear. Trimming pared 4 bases from V and 2 bases from J, leaving 18 bases between. Germline CDR1 SGHDT, CDR2 YYEEEE. The CDR3 is 16 residues long.

The chain employs TRBV19 and TRBJ1-2; D is possibly TRBD1 (6 bases). The CDR3 runs to 15 residues. CDR1 is LNHDA, CDR2 SQIVND, per germline (reference sequence). Trimming left V 1 base short and J 3 bases short, with 12 bases between. CDR3 sequence (DNA): TGTGCCAGTAGTATAGCCCGGGACACCGACTATGGCTACACCTTC. Translating it yields CASSIARDTDYGYTF. Looking up the rest from reference TRBV19 and TRBJ1-2 gives the full variable domain: DGGITQSPKYLFRKEGQNVTLSCEQNLNHDAMYWYRQDPGQGLRLIYYSQIVNDFQKGDIAEGYSVSREKKESFPLTVTSAQKNPTAFYLCASSIARDTDYGYTFGSGTRLTVV.

V usage is TRBV14 and J usage is TRBJ2-5, with D hard to call. This CDR3 comprises 14 residues. Between the trimmed V and J ends, which lost 1 base and 5 bases, there was a span of 11 bases. CDR1 is SGHDN, CDR2 FVKESK, per germline. CDR3 sequence reads: CASSQGWSEETQYF. The CDR3 DNA sequence: TGTGCCAGCAGCCAAGGATGGAGTGAGGAGACCCAGTACTTC.

This chain connects TRBV7-9 to TRBJ2-4; no definite D call. Germline values: CDR1 SEHNR, CDR2 FQNEAQ (reference sequence). This CDR3 region has 13 residues. Trimming pared 5 bases from V and 6 bases from J, leaving 11 bases between. The CDR3 DNA sequence: TGTGCCAGCAGCGCCACGGACGGAAACATTCAGTACTTC. Protein sequence: CASSATDGNIQYF.

In its sample, this clone is large. At the DNA level, this CDR3 is encoded by other sequences in the same sample as well. The chain links TRBV6-6 to TRBJ2-2; TRBD2 is a possible D gene (5 bases). This CDR3 is 14 amino acids long. CDR1 and CDR2 (germline): MNHNY, SVGAGI (reference sequence). The V and J ends lost 8 bases and 2 bases respectively, with 12 bases between them. The CDR3 is CASVSGPNTGELFF. CDR3 nucleotides: TGTGCCAGCGTCAGCGGCCCAAACACCGGGGAGCTGTTTTTT.

The chain couples TRBV25-1 to TRBJ2-4, with 9 bases lining up with TRBD2. Germline V gives CDR1 MGHDK, CDR2 SYGVNS. The CDR3 has 16 amino acids. V lost 4 bases, J lost 11 bases, and 15 bases stayed unmatched. The CDR3 DNA reads as TGTGCCAGCAGTGTGGGCTTGGCGGGAGGGTCGGTAGTTCAGTACTTC. This translates into CASSVGLAGGSVVQYF. The full variable domain, completed using reference TRBV25-1 and TRBJ2-4, is EADIYQTPRYLVIGTGKKITLECSQTMGHDKMYWYQQDPGMELHLIHYSYGVNSTEKGDLSSESTVSRIRTEHFPLTLESARPSHTSQYLCASSVGLAGGSVVQYFGAGTRLSVL.

The J gene is TRBJ2-2, the V gene TRBV19; no reliable D call. The CDR3 is 15 residues long. Deletions cut 3 bases from V and 0 bases from J, with 8 bases between. CDR1 is LNHDA, CDR2 SQIVND, per germline (reference sequence). CDR3 bases: TGTGCCAGTAGTATGCGGCGGACGAACACCGGGGAGCTGTTTTTT. This encodes CASSMRRTNTGELFF.

The chain combines TRBV18 with TRBJ2-7, with D possibly TRBD2 on 6 matching bases. Germline V gene data show CDR1 as KGHSH and CDR2 as LQKENI. The CDR3 is made up of 13 amino acids. V was clipped by 6 bases and J by 0 bases, with 9 bases between them. DNA of the CDR3: TGTGCCAGCTCCCCGGGGGTCTCCTACGAGCAGTACTTC. This sequence encodes CASSPGVSYEQYF. Full variable domain (remainder filled in from reference TRBV18 and TRBJ2-7): NAGVMQNPRHLVRRRGQEARLRCSPMKGHSHVYWYRQLPEEGLKFMVYLQKENIIDESGMPKERFSAEFPKEGPSILRIQQVVRGDSAAYFCASSPGVSYEQYFGPGTRLTVT.